This passage covers 19 T cell receptor beta chains from one sample sequenced in a study of T cell repertoires in cytomegalovirus infection. From the reads, TCRdb called clonotypes with MiXCR, one entry per CDR3 protein. The repertoire has some 320,000 distinct CDR3 sequences, almost 30% of them found once; the top ten carry 15% to 25%. Their recognized antigens are unknown. The material sequenced was cultured PBMCs, taken from culture after CMV antigen stimulation. Receptor source: a human donor in good health (CMV status not recorded). Some clones in this sample may be carry-over from other donors' samples.

The rearrangement joins TRBV6-2 or TRBV6-3 to TRBJ1-1; 9 bases fit TRBD1. The length of the CDR3 is 16 residues. Losses at the gene ends were 4 bases for V and 3 bases for J; bases not matched to a gene: 9. The V gene's germline CDR1 is MNHEY and CDR2 SVGEGT. In nucleotides, the CDR3 is TGTGCCAGCAGTTTTTCCAGGGACAGGGAAGACACTGAAGCTTTCTTT. Residues: CASSFSRDREDTEAFF.

V usage is TRBV7-1 and J usage is TRBJ1-2; D is perhaps TRBD1 (6 bases). TRBV7-1 is labeled an ORF, and its function is uncertain. V was clipped by 5 bases and J by 8 bases, with 18 bases between them. CDR3 length: 14 amino acids. This CDR3 is CASSTLGHQSGYTF. The CDR3 DNA reads as TGTGCCAGCAGCACTTTGGGACATCAGTCGGGCTACACCTTC.

This chain connects TRBV6-6 to TRBJ1-5; D remains unclear. V was shortened by 6 bases and J by 0 bases, with 12 bases between the two germline ends. The germline gives CDR1 MNHNY, CDR2 SVGAGI (reference sequence). CDR3 size: 15 residues. The CDR3 DNA reads as TGTGCCAGCAGGCAAAGATTTCATAGCAATCAGCCCCAGCATTTT. Residues: CASRQRFHSNQPQHF.

This clonotype showed up just a few times. The chain has TRBV12-3 or TRBV12-4 and TRBJ1-1; unclear D gene. V lost 7 bases, J lost 6 bases, and 12 bases lay in between. CDR3 size: 12 residues. The CDR3 here is CASTFLSAEAFF. As DNA, the CDR3 is TGTGCCAGCACCTTCCTCTCGGCTGAAGCTTTCTTT.

The sample holds a few counts of this clonotype. V usage is TRBV28 and J usage is TRBJ2-2; D is unclear. The CDR3 sequence is 14 residues long. Germline V gives CDR1 MDHEN, CDR2 SYDVKM. Between the trimmed V and J ends, which lost 6 bases and 4 bases, there was a span of 12 bases. The CDR3, as DNA: TGTGCCAGCAGGACGGGCCAACGCACCGGGGAGCTGTTTTTT. Translated, it gives CASRTGQRTGELFF. Full variable domain (remainder filled in from reference TRBV28 and TRBJ2-2): DVKVTQSSRYLVKRTGEKVFLECVQDMDHENMFWYRQDPGLGLRLIYFSYDVKMKEKGDIPEGYSVSREKKERFSLILESASTNQTSMYLCASRTGQRTGELFFGEGSRLTVL.

About this clonotype itself: A much larger clone lies a single base off, so this may be a read error. The chain carries TRBV6-5 and TRBJ1-1; D possibly corresponds to TRBD1 (6 bases). The V and J ends lost 2 bases and 4 bases respectively, with 8 bases between them. The germline V gene encodes CDR1 MNHEY and CDR2 SVGAGI. The CDR3 totals 13 residues. The chain's CDR3 is CASSYGGRTEAFF. The CDR3 DNA follows: TGTGCCAGCAGTTACGGGGGGCGCACTGAAGCTTTCTTT.

This clonotype was detected only a few times. The chain has TRBV4-1 and TRBJ2-7, with a tentative D call TRBD1 (5 bases). CDR3 length: 15 residues. From germline, CDR1 is MGHRA and CDR2 YSYEKL. V gave up 2 bases and J gave up 6 bases, with 17 bases separating them. The CDR3 coding sequence is TGCGCCAGCAGCCAAAGCAATCCAGGGCGGAGCGAGCAGTACTTC. Its protein is CASSQSNPGRSEQYF.

The chain combines TRBV7-2 with TRBJ2-7, with 8 nucleotides matching TRBD2. Germline V lookup: CDR1 SGHTA, CDR2 FQGNSA. The CDR3 loop spans 14 amino acids. The V gene end was trimmed by 2 bases and the J gene end by 4 bases; junction bases not matched to a gene: 4. The CDR3 loop reads CASSLPGLGYEQYF. CDR3 nucleotide sequence: TGTGCCAGCAGCTTACCGGGACTAGGGTACGAGCAGTACTTC.

This clonotype was detected only a few times. V is TRBV6-1 and J is TRBJ1-1, with D uncertain. Per the germline V gene, CDR1 is MNHNS and CDR2 is SASEGT. The V gene lost 4 bases and the J gene lost 7 bases, with 10 bases spanning the gap. The CDR3 is made up of 12 amino acids. The CDR3 DNA sequence: TGTGCCAGCAGTGTGATGGACCGTGAAGCTTTCTTT. This gives the protein CASSVMDREAFF.

The chain couples TRBV5-8 to TRBJ2-7; D call uncertain. V dropped 0 bases and J dropped 5 bases, with 6 bases sitting between them. CDR1 is SGHTS, CDR2 YDEGEE, per germline. The CDR3 runs 12 residues. The CDR3 sequence is CASSLGADEQYF. CDR3 coding DNA: TGTGCCAGCAGCTTGGGAGCCGACGAGCAGTACTTC. Filled out from reference TRBV5-8 and TRBJ2-7, the complete variable domain reads EAGVTQSPTHLIKTRGQQATLRCSPISGHTSVYWYQQALGLGLQFLLWYDEGEERNRGNFPPRFSGRQFPNYSSELNVNALELEDSALYLCASSLGADEQYFGPGTRLTVT.

The CDR3 is CASTFRSGGEETQYF. CDR3 in DNA: TGTGCCAGCACCTTCCGAAGTGGGGGGGAAGAGACCCAGTACTTC. J is TRBJ2-5 and V is TRBV5-4; 7 bases are a match to TRBD2. Per germline, CDR1 SGHNT and CDR2 YYREEE (reference sequence). This CDR3 contains 15 residues. V was pared by 6 bases and J by 3 bases, with 11 bases of the junction left unmatched.

This chain joins TRBV19 and TRBJ2-3; TRBD2 agrees at 12 bases. V lost 10 bases and J lost 4; bases outside the gene matches: 12. The CDR3 is 16 amino acids. Germline lookup yields CDR1 LNHDA and CDR2 SQIVND (reference sequence). The CDR3: CATQGTSGYRADTQYF. The DNA for the CDR3 is TGTGCCACCCAAGGGACTAGCGGGTACAGGGCAGATACGCAGTATTTT.

This chain links TRBV6-2 or TRBV6-3 with TRBJ2-6; 8 bases line up with TRBD1. The CDR3 sequence is 19 residues long. Germline V gene lookup returns CDR1 MNHEY and CDR2 SVGEGT. The trim removed 6 bases at V and 0 bases at J, leaving 13 bases unmatched. CDR3 in amino acids: CASREPYRTGSSGANVLTF. The CDR3 DNA sequence: TGTGCCAGCAGAGAACCCTACCGGACAGGGAGCTCTGGGGCCAACGTCCTGACTTTC.

In its sample, this clonotype was seen many times. The CDR3 DNA sequence: TGTGCCAGCAGCGTAGCGGCAGCCCAAGAGACCCAGTACTTC. Residues: CASSVAAAQETQYF. This chain links TRBV9 with TRBJ2-5; D unclear. Trimming left V 0 bases short and J 1 base short, with 7 bases between. The CDR3 consists of 14 residues. CDR1 is SGDLS and CDR2 is YYNGEE in the germline V gene.

Only a few counts were recorded for this clonotype. This sequence joins TRBV7-2 and TRBJ1-1; D uncertain. The CDR3 sequence is 13 residues long. Germline V lookup: CDR1 SGHTA, CDR2 FQGNSA. Trimming left V 5 bases short and J 1 base short, with 8 bases between. The CDR3 loop is CASSQIKNTEAFF. Here the CDR3 DNA reads TGTGCCAGCAGCCAAATCAAGAACACTGAAGCTTTCTTT.

The rearrangement uses TRBV12-3 or TRBV12-4 and TRBJ1-1; 11 positions agree with TRBD1. The junction had 7 bases not matched to a gene; V was cut back by 5 bases and J by 8 bases. This CDR3 has 14 residues. CDR3 sequence: CASSRTGGAWEAFF. The CDR3, as DNA: TGTGCCAGCAGTCGGACAGGGGGCGCGTGGGAAGCTTTCTTT.

The chain has TRBV5-5 and TRBJ2-7; 12 bases are a match to TRBD2. V lost 4 bases and J lost 5; bases outside the gene matches: 7. Germline V gene sequence: CDR1 SGHKS, CDR2 YYEKEE (reference sequence). This CDR3 has 15 amino acids. The CDR3 is CASSPTSGRPDEQYF. DNA for the CDR3: TGTGCCAGCAGCCCGACTAGCGGGAGACCGGACGAGCAGTACTTC.

In regard to this clonotype: A junction end diverges from the germline sequence, so it may reflect a read error. The chain recombines TRBV11-2 with TRBJ2-7; 8 positions agree with TRBD1. The CDR3 is 15 amino acids. Germline V gene lookup returns CDR1 SGHAT and CDR2 FQNNGV. In nucleotides, the CDR3 is TGTGCCAGCAGGTTAGGACAGGGTGTCCTCCACGAGCAGTACTTC. Its protein is CASRLGQGVLHEQYF.

The rearrangement links TRBV29-1 to TRBJ1-2; 9 positions match TRBD1. V lost 3 bases, J lost 4 bases, and 3 bases stayed unmatched. The CDR3 has 13 residues. CDR1 is SQVTM, CDR2 ANQGSEA, per germline. The CDR3 bases are TGCAGCGTTGAGGACAGGGGAACCTATGGCTACACCTTC. It yields the protein CSVEDRGTYGYTF.